Listed below are T cell receptor beta chains from one sample, sequenced in a study of blood T cell repertoires in COVID-19. Generated by immunoSEQ multiplex PCR, the TCRdb table keeps only in-frame clones and is missing some. Among more than 250,000 clones, about four fifths were seen once, and the ten largest hold roughly 1.2%. Input material: peripheral blood. These receptors came from a woman in her forties or fifties with acute or convalescent COVID-19. CDR3s leave out the opening cysteine and the closing phenylalanine or tryptophan. The D gene is left open where the match is weak. Clone sizes are given selectively: once, few, many, or a class where the clone is expanded.

clone_size j_call d_call v_call cdr3_aa
. TRBJ2-5 TRBD1 TRBV28 ASSSNRDREETQY
. TRBJ2-7 TRBD1 TRBV29-1 SVGTGGHEQY
. TRBJ1-1 . TRBV9 ASSVNSGATEAF
. TRBJ2-6 TRBD1 TRBV28 ASSRQGSGANVLT
. TRBJ2-1 . TRBV9 ASSVLSGEQF
. TRBJ2-5 . TRBV7-7 ASSLAPGGETQY
. TRBJ2-2 TRBD2 TRBV3-1/TRBV3-2 ASSRRGVGGELF
once TRBJ2-5 . TRBV24-1 ATSHSQGHQETQY
. TRBJ1-6 TRBD1 TRBV27 ASSFLTGGNSPLH
. TRBJ1-2 TRBD1 TRBV6-5 ASRDRGPGYGYT
once TRBJ1-1 . TRBV5-1 ASRLGGGTEAF
. TRBJ1-5 . TRBV5-4 ASSIDSYLGNQPQH
once TRBJ1-2 TRBD1 TRBV6-5 ASSRGTGGSGYT
. TRBJ1-1 TRBD1 TRBV5-8 ASSFDRGRMNTEAF
. TRBJ1-2 . TRBV5-5 ASSQPWGGRGYT
few TRBJ2-3 TRBD1 TRBV5-1 ASSLATGGLGDTQY
. TRBJ2-7 . TRBV27 ASSSIQTAYEQY
. TRBJ2-1 . TRBV4-2 ASSQRDYEQF
many TRBJ2-1 TRBD2 TRBV6-6 ASSPSSGASSYNEQF
. TRBJ2-3 TRBD2 TRBV5-5 ASSLARSGGGADTQY
. TRBJ1-4 TRBD1 TRBV5-1 ASSRTGGTNEKLF
. TRBJ1-2 TRBD1 TRBV30 AWIPGQEKGYT
once TRBJ2-1 . TRBV7-2 ASSLGGQSKF
. TRBJ2-3 TRBD2 TRBV4-1 ASSQVERGSDTQY
few TRBJ2-2 . TRBV10-3 AISESGKVSGELF
. TRBJ2-5 . TRBV7-9 ASKGRGQETQY
. TRBJ2-7 . TRBV12-3/TRBV12-4 ASSFGAYEQY
. TRBJ1-1 . TRBV6-1 ASSEQGRRGEAF
. TRBJ2-7 . TRBV7-9 ASSTTVSSYEQY
. TRBJ2-1 TRBD2 TRBV30 AWSVPGSSIIAGGKEQF
. TRBJ1-1 . TRBV25-1 ASSPTGTEAF
. TRBJ2-5 . TRBV4-3 ASSQDWGPSQETQY
. TRBJ2-7 TRBD1 TRBV6-5 ASRAGTGTYEQY
. TRBJ1-1 . TRBV27 ASKGPERTEAF
. TRBJ1-5 . TRBV4-1 ASSPVTGENQPQH
. TRBJ2-3 . TRBV27 ASLSEGEDTQY
few TRBJ1-1 TRBD1 TRBV19 ASRETGMANTEAF
. TRBJ1-2 TRBD1 TRBV28 ASSSSGQGRGGYT
. TRBJ1-1 . TRBV5-1 ASSLEGQPGGAF
. TRBJ2-3 TRBD2 TRBV18 ASSSLAGKIDTQY
once TRBJ1-1 . TRBV10-2 ASSGDWTEAF
. TRBJ1-5 . TRBV29-1 SVQNSNQPQH
many TRBJ1-5 TRBD1 TRBV7-2 ASSIAGGSVQPQH
. TRBJ1-1 TRBD1 TRBV19 ASSPQGTEAF
. TRBJ1-1 TRBD1 TRBV19 ATQDRGRLKNTEAF
. TRBJ2-3 TRBD2 TRBV19 ASSIGGLADTDTQY
. TRBJ1-1 . TRBV7-9 ASGPGLGTEAF